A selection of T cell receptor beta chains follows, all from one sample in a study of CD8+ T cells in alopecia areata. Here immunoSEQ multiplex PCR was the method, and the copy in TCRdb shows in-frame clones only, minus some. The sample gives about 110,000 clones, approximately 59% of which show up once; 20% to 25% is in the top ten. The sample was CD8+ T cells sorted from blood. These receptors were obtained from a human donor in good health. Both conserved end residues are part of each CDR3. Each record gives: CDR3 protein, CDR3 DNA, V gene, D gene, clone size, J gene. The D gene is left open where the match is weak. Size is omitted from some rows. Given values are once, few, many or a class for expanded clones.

CAISFSDRMNTEAFF | TGTGCCATCAGTTTCTCCGACAGGATGAACACTGAAGCTTTCTTT | TRBV10-3 | . | . | TRBJ1-1
CSVGQSYGYTF | TGCAGCGTGGGACAGAGCTATGGCTACACCTTC | TRBV29-1 | TRBD1 | few | TRBJ1-2
CASEQVQGSPLHF | TGCGCCAGTGAACAGGTTCAGGGTTCACCCCTCCACTTT | TRBV23-1 | . | once | TRBJ1-6
CASSQGNNSPLHF | TGTGCCAGCAGTCAGGGTAATAATTCACCCCTCCACTTT | TRBV25-1 | . | . | TRBJ1-6
CASYTGDTYEQYF | TGTGCCAGTTACACAGGGGACACCTACGAGCAGTACTTC | TRBV19 | TRBD1 | . | TRBJ2-7
CASSFWPGGPWGYGYTF | TGTGCCAGCAGCTTTTGGCCCGGGGGCCCCTGGGGCTATGGCTACACCTTC | TRBV7-2 | . | once | TRBJ1-2
CASSLMATIYTQYF | TGTGCCAGCAGCTTGATGGCTACGATATATACGCAGTATTTT | TRBV5-6 | . | . | TRBJ2-3
CASSQGHRAYEQYF | TGCGCCAGCAGCCAGGGACACAGAGCCTACGAGCAGTACTTC | TRBV4-3 | . | . | TRBJ2-7
CASSRPWGYGDKNIQYF | TGCGCCAGCAGCCGCCCGTGGGGCTATGGGGACAAAAACATTCAGTACTTC | TRBV5-1 | . | . | TRBJ2-4
CASSLEVGDYEQYF | TGTGCCAGCAGCTTGGAGGTAGGGGACTACGAGCAGTACTTC | TRBV5-4 | . | . | TRBJ2-7
CSHKDGNTGELFF | TGCAGCCATAAGGACGGAAACACCGGGGAGCTGTTTTTT | TRBV29-1 | . | . | TRBJ2-2
CASSYSRIHEQYF | TGTGCCAGCAGTTACTCGAGGATCCACGAGCAGTACTTC | TRBV6-5 | . | . | TRBJ2-7
CASTDSNYGYTF | TGTGCCAGCACAGACTCTAACTATGGCTACACCTTC | TRBV2 | . | few | TRBJ1-2